The 30 T cell receptor beta chains below all came from one sample that was sequenced in a study of blood T cell repertoires in COVID-19. The data were produced by immunoSEQ multiplex PCR, yet TCRdb's version contains in-frame clones alone and is incomplete. Here the sample spans approximately 490,000 clones, about 85% being singletons. Material for sequencing was PBMCs or T cells enriched from blood (not recorded which). The receptors come from an older woman who had recovered from COVID-19.

A single count supports this clone. This chain links TRBV5-8 with TRBJ2-7; tentative D call: TRBD1 (6 bases). The germline V and J ends were trimmed by 5 bases and 2 bases, with 11 bases remaining between them. Germline V gene data show CDR1 as SGHTS and CDR2 as YDEGEE. This CDR3 spans 13 amino acids. CDR3 amino acids: CASSYRVAYEQYF. Written as DNA, the CDR3 is TGTGCCAGCAGTTACAGGGTCGCCTACGAGCAGTACTTC.

This clone was seen a few times. The chain uses TRBV24-1 and TRBJ1-1; D may be TRBD1 (5 bases). The germline CDR1 and CDR2 sequences are KGHDR and SFDVKD. The CDR3 runs 11 residues. V shed 6 bases and J shed 6 bases, with 7 bases lying between them. The CDR3 bases are TGTGCCACCAGTCAGGGCGCTGAAGCTTTCTTT. Protein sequence: CATSQGAEAFF.

The DNA of the CDR3 is TGTGCCAGCCGGGACGGAGGGGACTATGGCTACACCTTC. Encoded protein: CASRDGGDYGYTF. This rearrangement joins TRBV2 to TRBJ1-2; the D gene is possibly TRBD1 (5 bases). Per the germline V gene, CDR1 is SNHLY and CDR2 is FYNNEI. The CDR3 spans 13 residues. V lost 8 bases and J lost 3, with 13 bases in between.

With respect to this clone: Other DNA variants within this sample encode the same CDR3. The chain couples TRBV12-3 or TRBV12-4 to TRBJ1-1; perhaps TRBD1 as D (5 bases). V was clipped by 5 bases and J by 4 bases, with 11 bases between them. This CDR3 comprises 13 residues. The DNA of the CDR3 is TGTGCCAGCAGTCTGGGCGGGGGCACTGAAGCTTTCTTT. It codes for CASSLGGGTEAFF.

The chain has TRBV2 and TRBJ1-2; no clear D gene. Between the trimmed V and J ends, which lost 2 bases and 4 bases, there was a span of 5 bases. Germline values: CDR1 SNHLY, CDR2 FYNNEI. The CDR3 is made up of 12 amino acids. CDR3 region: CASSEQAYGYTF. Written as DNA, the CDR3 is TGTGCCAGCAGTGAACAGGCCTATGGCTACACCTTC.

A single count supports this clone. The chain has TRBV3-1 (or the pseudogene TRBV3-2) and TRBJ1-3; TRBD1 agrees at 9 bases. The length of the CDR3 is 18 residues. V was pared by 4 bases and J by 1 base, with 11 bases of the junction left unmatched. From germline, CDR1 is LGHDT and CDR2 YNNKEL (reference sequence). Here the CDR3 reads CASSRNRGPFLSGNTIYF. The CDR3 DNA reads as TGTGCCAGCAGCCGAAACAGGGGGCCGTTCCTTTCTGGAAACACCATATATTTT.

V and J are TRBV10-3 and TRBJ1-4; D unresolved. The CDR3 is 13 amino acids. V lost 6 bases and J 8 bases, leaving 13 bases between the germline ends. CDR1 and CDR2 (germline): ENHRY, SYGVKD. Here the CDR3 reads CAISVNAGEKLFF. The CDR3 DNA reads as TGTGCCATCAGCGTAAATGCGGGCGAAAAACTGTTTTTT.

V and J are TRBV19 and TRBJ2-3; TRBD2 agrees at 9 bases. Germline CDR1 reads LNHDA; CDR2 reads SQIVND (reference sequence). Losses at the gene ends were 7 bases for V and 2 bases for J; bases not matched to a gene: 13. CDR3 length: 17 amino acids. CDR3 protein: CASKDRGAGGPTDTQYF. CDR3 nucleotides: TGTGCCAGTAAGGATAGGGGAGCGGGGGGACCCACAGATACGCAGTATTTT.

The chain links TRBV9 to TRBJ2-2; D is ambiguous. Germline loops: CDR1 SGDLS, CDR2 YYNGEE. Trimming removed 0 bases from V and 6 bases from J, with 3 bases in between. The CDR3 runs 12 residues. As DNA, the CDR3 is TGTGCCAGCAGCGTAGCGGCCGGGGAGCTGTTTTTT. Its protein is CASSVAAGELFF.

The J gene is TRBJ2-3, the V gene TRBV5-1; perhaps TRBD1 as D (5 bases). The V end lost 3 bases, the J end lost 2 bases, and 16 bases lay between the germline ends. This CDR3 has 16 amino acids. Per germline, CDR1 SGHRS and CDR2 YFSETQ. The CDR3 nucleotides read TGCGCCAGCAGCTCCCCGATCCAGGGATTCACAGATACGCAGTATTTT. Amino acids: CASSSPIQGFTDTQYF.

The chain recombines TRBV5-1 with TRBJ1-5, with D unclear. Trimming cost V 5 bases and J 1 base, with 16 bases left between them. Germline CDR1 reads SGHRS; CDR2 reads YFSETQ. The CDR3 extends over 16 amino acids. CDR3 DNA: TGCGCCAGCAGGGAGGACGGACGGTTAAGCAATCAGCCCCAGCATTTT. Protein product: CASREDGRLSNQPQHF.

CDR3 region: CASSDHRQGLYGYTF. In DNA, the CDR3 is TGTGCCAGCAGTGACCACCGACAGGGCCTCTATGGCTACACCTTC. V usage is TRBV2 and J usage is TRBJ1-2; 7 bases align to TRBD1. The CDR3 totals 15 residues. Trimming at V came to 3 bases and at J to 4 bases, leaving 8 bases not matched to a gene. CDR1 and CDR2 from the germline V gene are SNHLY and FYNNEI.

The genes are TRBV18 and TRBJ1-1; TRBD1 agrees at 10 bases. The CDR3 length is 17 residues. Trimming removed 3 bases from V and 6 bases from J; junction bases left unmatched: 13. Per germline, CDR1 KGHSH and CDR2 LQKENI. CDR3 region: CASSPTTSTGGKAEAFF. For the CDR3, the DNA is TGTGCCAGCTCACCTACCACCTCGACAGGGGGCAAGGCTGAAGCTTTCTTT.

CDR3 amino acids: CASSAGLGLAGSNEQFF. CDR3 in DNA: TGTGCCAGCAGCGCAGGATTGGGACTAGCGGGGAGCAATGAGCAGTTCTTC. The genes are TRBV9 and TRBJ2-1; 13 bases match TRBD2. The CDR3 length is 17 residues. CDR1 is SGDLS and CDR2 is YYNGEE in the germline V gene. The junction had 9 bases not matched to a gene; V was cut back by 3 bases and J by 6 bases.

This chain connects TRBV15 to TRBJ1-1, with 9 bases lining up with TRBD1. The CDR3 contains 15 residues. CDR1 and CDR2 (germline): LNHNV, YYDKDF (reference sequence). J lost 3 bases, V lost 2 bases, and 4 bases had no gene match. The CDR3 sequence is CATSRQQGADTEAFF. DNA of the CDR3: TGTGCCACCAGCAGACAACAGGGGGCGGACACTGAAGCTTTCTTT.

In the case of this clone: It is unclear where the CDR3 begins or ends on the DNA, so no DNA is shown, and the CDR3 is as TCRdb lists it. This rearrangement joins TRBV12-3 or TRBV12-4 to TRBJ2-1; no check of the table's D call, TRBD2, against the DNA was made. The CDR3 sequence runs 12 residues, both termini included. CDR3: CASSSSSDEQFF.

This chain connects TRBV5-1 to TRBJ1-1, with unresolved D. V shed 1 base and J shed 0 bases, with 4 bases lying between them. The V gene's germline CDR1 is SGHRS and CDR2 YFSETQ. The CDR3 is 13 amino acids. The CDR3 loop is CASSLYMNTEAFF. The CDR3 nucleotides are TGCGCCAGCAGCTTGTACATGAACACTGAAGCTTTCTTT.

The chain uses TRBV30 and TRBJ2-3; TRBD2 matches 11 bases. CDR1 GTSNPN and CDR2 SVGIG come from the germline V gene (reference sequence). J gave up 3 bases and V 2 bases, and 7 bases lay outside the gene matches. The CDR3 runs to 16 residues. The CDR3 region has the DNA TGTGCCTGGAGTTTTCCCACTAGCGGGGGTACAGATACGCAGTATTTT. It encodes CAWSFPTSGGTDTQYF.

The chain recombines TRBV5-5 with TRBJ1-1; TRBD1 is a possible D gene (6 bases). CDR3 length: 17 amino acids. The germline V and J ends were trimmed by 1 base and 7 bases, with 23 bases remaining between them. Germline CDR1 reads SGHKS; CDR2 reads YYEKEE (reference sequence). CDR3 nucleotide sequence: TGTGCCAGCAGCTTGACCGGGACACTCCTAAACAGAGGTGAAGCTTTCTTT. Its translation is CASSLTGTLLNRGEAFF.

The J gene is TRBJ1-4, the V gene TRBV28; 11 bases agree with TRBD1. The CDR3 runs to 15 residues. Unmatched junction bases numbered 6, after V lost 4 bases and J lost 8 bases. Per germline, CDR1 MDHEN and CDR2 SYDVKM. The CDR3 DNA follows: TGTGCCAGCAGTTACCGGGACAGGGGGTACGAAAAACTGTTTTTT. Encoded protein: CASSYRDRGYEKLFF.

This clone was seen just once. The V and J genes are TRBV10-3 and TRBJ2-3; 10 positions agree with TRBD2. The V gene's germline CDR1 is ENHRY and CDR2 SYGVKD. The CDR3 is 14 amino acids. With V trimmed by 10 bases and J by 4 bases, 8 bases remained unmatched. The CDR3 nucleotides read TGTGCCACCAAACTAGCGGGGCTGGCAGATACGCAGTATTTT. As protein: CATKLAGLADTQYF.

The chain carries TRBV11-2 and TRBJ2-3, with 8 nucleotides matching TRBD1. CDR3 length equals 18 residues. Germline CDR1 is SGHAT and CDR2 is FQNNGV. Losses at the gene ends were 3 bases for V and 3 bases for J; bases not matched to a gene: 14. The CDR3 sequence: CASSFSSRGRGQTDTQYF. CDR3 coding DNA: TGTGCCAGCAGCTTCAGCAGTAGGGGCAGGGGGCAAACAGATACGCAGTATTTT.

This clone was seen only once. This chain joins TRBV3-1 (or the pseudogene TRBV3-2) and TRBJ1-1; D is uncertain. The germline V gene has CDR1 LGHDT and CDR2 YNNKEL (reference sequence). The CDR3 is made up of 14 amino acids. The ends were cut back, 3 bases at V and 0 bases at J, with 8 bases in the middle. CDR3 nucleotides: TGTGCCAGCAGCCAGACGGGGATGAACACTGAAGCTTTCTTT. It encodes CASSQTGMNTEAFF.

CDR3 residues: CASSLRSGTTNTGELFF. The CDR3 coding sequence is TGTGCCAGCAGCCTCAGATCGGGGACAACGAACACCGGGGAGCTGTTTTTT. The chain links TRBV7-9 to TRBJ2-2; weak D call: TRBD1 (6 bases). The V end was cut by 5 bases, the J end by 0 bases, with 16 bases between. Per the germline V gene, CDR1 is SEHNR and CDR2 is FQNEAQ (reference sequence). This CDR3 is built from 17 residues.

The V call is TRBV19, the J call TRBJ1-4; TRBD1 is a possible D gene (5 bases). This CDR3 has 15 residues. V was shortened by 5 bases and J by 8 bases, with 18 bases between the two germline ends. Germline-derived CDR1 and CDR2 are LNHDA and SQIVND (reference sequence). CDR3 DNA: TGTGCCAGTAGTCTACAGTCAGGGAATCGCGAAAAACTGTTTTTT. Translation gives CASSLQSGNREKLFF.

This sequence joins TRBV2 and TRBJ1-1, with TRBD1 identical over 7 bases. The length of the CDR3 is 16 residues. The V gene's germline CDR1 is SNHLY and CDR2 FYNNEI. The ends lost 6 bases at V and 5 bases at J; junction bases unmatched: 15. CDR3 region: CASRVGGGLIRTEAFF. CDR3 sequence (DNA): TGTGCCAGCAGGGTCGGAGGGGGCCTGATTCGTACTGAAGCTTTCTTT.

V usage is TRBV12-3 or TRBV12-4 and J usage is TRBJ2-1, with TRBD2 identical over 11 bases. V lost 6 bases, J lost 9 bases, and 4 bases stayed unmatched. The CDR3 length is 13 residues. CDR3 sequence reads: CASRRGLAGEQFF. CDR3 coding DNA: TGTGCCAGCAGACGCGGACTAGCGGGTGAGCAGTTCTTC.

The CDR3 spells CASSPPGQGAISPLHF. The CDR3, as DNA: TGTGCCAGCTCACCACCGGGACAGGGGGCAATTTCACCCCTCCACTTT. The chain combines TRBV18 with TRBJ1-6; 12 nucleotides line up with TRBD1. V dropped 0 bases and J dropped 9; count of bases not matched to a gene: 3. This CDR3 has 16 residues. The germline V gene has CDR1 KGHSH and CDR2 LQKENI.

V usage is TRBV19 and J usage is TRBJ1-5; a possible D gene is TRBD1 (6 bases). CDR3 length equals 15 residues. Germline values: CDR1 LNHDA, CDR2 SQIVND (reference sequence). Trimming removed 2 bases at V and 4 bases at J, with 12 bases between. CDR3 bases: TGTGCCAGTAGTATAAGGGGGGGGGCTAATCAGCCCCAGCATTTT. Translated, it gives CASSIRGGANQPQHF.

This sequence joins TRBV2 and TRBJ1-3; D ambiguous. V lost 8 bases and J 2 bases, leaving 10 bases between the germline ends. There are 13 residues in the CDR3. Germline V lookup: CDR1 SNHLY, CDR2 FYNNEI. The CDR3 nucleotides are TGTGCCAGCCGCAGGCTCGCTGGAAACACCATATATTTT. It yields the protein CASRRLAGNTIYF.